Listed here are 20 T cell receptor beta chains from one sample, sequenced in a study of beta chain features in type 1 diabetes. Study results and caveats: Shortening that was moderate but significant affected the TCRB CDR3s of Type 1 diabetes patients in all four CD4+ subsets.

Isolated RNA was reverse transcribed in full, so expressed TCRB transcripts were sequenced. The protocol was immunoSEQ multiplex PCR, while the TCRdb copy is restricted to in-frame clones and leaves out a portion. The sample has hundreds of thousands of clones, about an eighth seen once; the top ten hold less than 0.04%. No antigen has been assigned to these receptors. The sequenced material came from naive CD4+ T cells from blood. These receptors all stem from a man aged 18 to 30 with type 1 diabetes.

The chain joins TRBV7-2 to TRBJ2-7; 10 bases fit TRBD2. CDR1 is SGHTA and CDR2 is FQGNSA in the germline V gene. V trimming: 1 base; J trimming: 2 bases; junction bases outside the gene matches: 2. This CDR3 is built from 15 residues. The CDR3 is CASSLGGLAAYEQYF. In DNA form, the CDR3 reads TGTGCCAGCAGCTTAGGAGGACTAGCGGCCTACGAGCAGTACTTC.

The chain recombines TRBV7-3 with TRBJ2-1, with 7 bases aligning to TRBD1. V lost 3 bases to trimming and J lost 6 bases; unmatched junction nucleotides: 2. The CDR3 sequence is 13 residues long. Looked up from germline, CDR1 is SGHTA and CDR2 is FQGTGA. Here the CDR3 reads CASSFQGVNEQFF. The CDR3 nucleotides are TGTGCCAGCAGCTTCCAGGGGGTCAATGAGCAGTTCTTC.

J is TRBJ2-1 and V is TRBV4-1, with TRBD2 matching 7 bases. Germline V gives CDR1 MGHRA, CDR2 YSYEKL. V lost 3 bases to trimming and J lost 6 bases; unmatched junction nucleotides: 11. The CDR3 totals 16 residues. The CDR3 coding sequence is TGCGCCAGCAGCCAGCTACCGGGACTACTTGTCAATGAGCAGTTCTTC. It translates to CASSQLPGLLVNEQFF.

This clone appeared a few times. In nucleotides, the CDR3 is TGTGCCAGCGCGCCGGGATCGAACACTGAAGCTTTCTTT. This gives the protein CASAPGSNTEAFF. The chain combines TRBV7-3 with TRBJ1-1; no reliable D call. V was clipped by 8 bases and J by 1 base, with 11 bases between them. The CDR3 sequence is 13 residues long. Germline V gene sequence: CDR1 SGHTA, CDR2 FQGTGA.

This clone was observed a handful of times. This chain links TRBV14 with TRBJ2-2; D not resolved. The V end lost 0 bases, the J end lost 5 bases, and 16 bases lay between the germline ends. The CDR3 sequence is 17 residues long. Germline-derived CDR1 and CDR2 are SGHDN and FVKESK. CDR3 bases: TGTGCCAGCAGCCAAGAATTATCCAAAGGAGCAACCGGGGAGCTGTTTTTT. This sequence encodes CASSQELSKGATGELFF.

The chain's CDR3 is CASSRGQGHTGELFF. The CDR3 nucleotides are TGTGCCAGCAGCCGGGGACAGGGTCACACCGGGGAGCTGTTTTTT. This chain connects TRBV14 to TRBJ2-2, with TRBD1 matching over 9 bases. Looked up from germline, CDR1 is SGHDN and CDR2 is FVKESK. CDR3 length: 15 amino acids. V trimming: 4 bases; J trimming: 3 bases; junction bases outside the gene matches: 3.

Only a few counts were recorded for this clone. The V gene is TRBV9, the J gene TRBJ1-3; 10 bases are shared with TRBD1. Germline V gene data show CDR1 as SGDLS and CDR2 as YYNGEE. CDR3 size: 16 residues. Unmatched junction bases numbered 2, after V lost 0 bases and J lost 2 bases. The CDR3 is CASSVAGTGAGNTIYF. The CDR3 DNA sequence: TGTGCCAGCAGCGTAGCTGGGACAGGGGCTGGAAACACCATATATTTT.

V and J are TRBV29-1 and TRBJ2-5, with 7 bases that match TRBD2. CDR1 and CDR2 (germline): SQVTM, ANQGSEA. This CDR3 contains 13 residues. The J segment lost 5 bases and the V segment lost 7 bases, leaving 10 bases of the junction unmatched. CDR3 in amino acids: CSARLAVRETQYF. The CDR3 DNA reads as TGCAGCGCCCGACTAGCAGTACGGGAGACCCAGTACTTC.

This chain uses TRBV18 with TRBJ2-1, with D unresolved. The CDR3 has 13 residues. Trimming stripped 6 bases from V and 8 bases from J, with 14 bases between. Germline loops: CDR1 KGHSH, CDR2 LQKENI. CDR3 bases: TGTGCCAGCTCCCTACAGACTGCTGATGAGCAGTTCTTC. As protein: CASSLQTADEQFF.

The chain links TRBV5-1 to TRBJ2-7; 11 bases align to TRBD2. The CDR3 has 17 amino acids. Per the germline V gene, CDR1 is SGHRS and CDR2 is YFSETQ. The V and J ends lost 5 bases and 4 bases, in that order; junction bases with no gene match: 14. The CDR3, as DNA: TGCGCCAGCAGTTCCTCCGGGACTAGCGGTACTTATTACGAGCAGTACTTC. Translation gives CASSSSGTSGTYYEQYF.

This clone was seen repeatedly, ten times or more. The rearrangement joins TRBV10-3 to TRBJ2-5; 7 bases match TRBD1. The CDR3 is 12 amino acids. The V gene's germline CDR1 is ENHRY and CDR2 SYGVKD. V was pared by 5 bases and J by 5 bases, with 2 bases of the junction left unmatched. The CDR3 here is CAISTGDETQYF. The CDR3 DNA is TGTGCCATCAGTACAGGGGACGAGACCCAGTACTTC.

This clone was detected a few times. The rearrangement joins TRBV9 to TRBJ1-6; possibly TRBD1 for D (5 bases). This CDR3 contains 16 residues. The V end was cut by 0 bases, the J end by 10 bases, with 17 bases between. In germline, CDR1 is SGDLS, CDR2 YYNGEE. CDR3 sequence: CASSVGAGLVASPLHF. The CDR3 nucleotides read TGTGCCAGCAGCGTAGGGGCAGGGTTGGTCGCGTCACCCCTCCACTTT.

The CDR3 region is CASSPRGIGETQYF. The CDR3 DNA reads as TGTGCCAGCAGCCCCAGAGGAATAGGGGAGACCCAGTACTTC. The J gene is TRBJ2-5, the V gene TRBV9; D remains ambiguous. The V and J ends lost 4 bases and 5 bases respectively, with 15 bases between them. The germline V gene has CDR1 SGDLS and CDR2 YYNGEE. This CDR3 spans 14 amino acids.

This chain joins TRBV30 and TRBJ1-2, with TRBD1 identical over 7 bases. Germline-derived CDR1 and CDR2 are GTSNPN and SVGIG (reference sequence). V lost 2 bases to trimming and J lost 3 bases; unmatched junction nucleotides: 3. The CDR3 spans 13 residues. The CDR3 region is CAWSLGQDYGYTF. The DNA for the CDR3 is TGTGCCTGGAGTCTCGGACAGGACTATGGCTACACCTTC.

This clone was observed a few times. The rearrangement joins TRBV5-1 to TRBJ2-5; D may be TRBD1 (5 bases). V shed 0 bases and J shed 4 bases, with 13 bases lying between them. The CDR3 length is 15 residues. Germline V lookup: CDR1 SGHRS, CDR2 YFSETQ. CDR3 nucleotide sequence: TGCGCCAGCAGCTTGGCACCAGGGTCCGGAGAGACCCAGTACTTC. This codes for CASSLAPGSGETQYF. The variable domain in full, completed from reference TRBV5-1 and TRBJ2-5, reads KAGVTQTPRYLIKTRGQQVTLSCSPISGHRSVSWYQQTPGQGLQFLFEYFSETQRNKGNFPGRFSGRQFSNSRSEMNVSTLELGDSALYLCASSLAPGSGETQYFGPGTRLLVL.

CDR3 protein: CASSLSVGELFF. In nucleotides, the CDR3 is TGTGCCAGCAGCTTATCTGTCGGGGAGCTGTTTTTT. The chain combines TRBV7-2 with TRBJ2-2; D is undetermined. CDR1 and CDR2 from the germline V gene are SGHTA and FQGNSA. The V end was cut by 2 bases, the J end by 7 bases, with 5 bases between. The CDR3 is 12 residues long.

The V gene is TRBV14, the J gene TRBJ1-1; no reliable D call. The CDR3 length is 14 residues. CDR1 SGHDN and CDR2 FVKESK come from the germline V gene. V lost 0 bases, J lost 4 bases, and 9 bases lay in between. The CDR3 protein is CASSQDTAGTEAFF. CDR3 DNA: TGTGCCAGCAGCCAAGATACAGCGGGCACTGAAGCTTTCTTT.

This clone has more than one count but fewer than ten. CDR3 protein: CACSFGGANVLTF. DNA of the CDR3: TGTGCCTGTTCATTTGGTGGGGCCAACGTCCTGACTTTC. The chain couples TRBV30 to TRBJ2-6; no definite D call. This CDR3 region has 13 residues. V lost 6 bases to trimming and J lost 3 bases, with 9 bases between them. Germline-derived CDR1 and CDR2 are GTSNPN and SVGIG (reference sequence). Full variable domain (outside the CDR3, taken from reference TRBV30 and TRBJ2-6): SQTIHQWPATLVQPVGSPLSLECTVEGTSNPNLYWYRQAAGRGLQLLFYSVGIGQISSEVPQNLSASRPQDRQFILSSKKLLLSDSGFYLCACSFGGANVLTFGAGSRLTVL.

In its sample, this clone was seen a few times. This chain connects TRBV7-2 to TRBJ1-2, with D possibly being TRBD1 (5 bases). V was pared by 6 bases and J by 6 bases, with 26 bases between. CDR1 and CDR2 from the germline V gene are SGHTA and FQGNSA. The length of the CDR3 is 17 residues. This CDR3 is CASSTYRDPARLDGYTF. CDR3 nucleotides: TGTGCCAGCAGTACCTACCGGGACCCAGCGAGGTTGGATGGCTACACCTTC.

The chain has TRBV7-8 and TRBJ1-1; D is perhaps TRBD1 (5 bases). V lost 2 bases, J lost 7 bases, and 14 bases lay in between. The CDR3 runs 14 residues. Germline assignment: CDR1 SGHVS and CDR2 FQNEAQ. CDR3 loop: CASSLSGVTGEAFF. The CDR3 DNA sequence: TGTGCCAGCAGCTTATCTGGCGTCACAGGTGAAGCTTTCTTT. Supplemented by reference TRBV7-8 and TRBJ1-1, the full variable domain reads GAGVSQSPRYKVAKRGQDVALRCDPISGHVSLFWYQQALGQGPEFLTYFQNEAQLDKSGLPSDRFFAERPEGSVSTLKIQRTQQEDSAVYLCASSLSGVTGEAFFGQGTRLTVV.